The 23 T cell receptor beta chains listed next were all sequenced from one sample in a study of beta chain features in type 1 diabetes. Sequencing targeted expressed TCRB transcripts, as all isolated RNA had been reverse transcribed. TCRdb's copy holds only in-frame clones and misses some; the assay was immunoSEQ multiplex PCR. Of roughly 240,000 clones detected, 14% appear once; the ten largest clones hold 0.026%. Sequencing used naive CD4+ T cells from blood. The receptors were gathered from a woman in her 40s in good health.

In this sample, this clone turned up once. The chain recombines TRBV9 with TRBJ2-5; no clear D. The J call may be in error: the DNA end matches TRBJ2-7 better. CDR3 length: 12 amino acids. Germline CDR1 is SGDLS and CDR2 is YYNGEE. CDR3 nucleotides: TGTGCCAGCAGCCGCGGAGCCTACGAGCAGTACTTC. As protein: CASSRGAYEQYF.

The chain is built from TRBV15 and TRBJ1-2; possible D gene TRBD1, 5 bases. Germline values: CDR1 LNHNV, CDR2 YYDKDF (reference sequence). This CDR3 contains 12 residues. V was trimmed by 3 bases and J by 4 bases, leaving 6 bases between them. The CDR3 nucleotides are TGTGCCACCAGCAGGGACACCTATGGCTACACCTTC. Translation: CATSRDTYGYTF.

This clone appeared a few times. The V call is TRBV7-2, the J call TRBJ2-1, with D perhaps TRBD2 (7 bases). CDR3 length: 18 residues. CDR1 is SGHTA, CDR2 FQGNSA, per germline. V shed 5 bases and J shed 3 bases, with 23 bases lying between them. CDR3: CASSPMGGRPSFYNEQFF. The CDR3 bases are TGTGCCAGCAGCCCTATGGGGGGGCGTCCCAGCTTCTACAATGAGCAGTTCTTC.

The chain employs TRBV6-1 and TRBJ1-2, with D unclear. The V gene lost 8 bases and the J gene lost 5 bases, with 9 bases spanning the gap. This CDR3 contains 11 residues. The germline V gene has CDR1 MNHNS and CDR2 SASEGT. CDR3 sequence (DNA): TGTGCCAGCGGAGCGCCTTATGGCTACACCTTC. Residues: CASGAPYGYTF.

The table lists this clone with a few counts. This chain uses TRBV6-1 with TRBJ2-3; 11 bases agree with TRBD2. The CDR3 is 16 residues long. Germline CDR1 and CDR2: MNHNS and SASEGT. The ends lost 1 base at V and 6 bases at J; junction bases unmatched: 6. The CDR3 coding sequence is TGTGCCAGCAGTGAAGGACTAGCGGGGAGAACGGATACGCAGTATTTT. This gives the protein CASSEGLAGRTDTQYF.

V usage is TRBV11-2 and J usage is TRBJ1-2, with D unresolved. V was trimmed by 7 bases and J by 0 bases, leaving 9 bases between them. Germline V gene data show CDR1 as SGHAT and CDR2 as FQNNGV. CDR3 length equals 13 residues. CDR3 in amino acids: CASTLEANYGYTF. Written as DNA, the CDR3 is TGTGCCAGCACTCTAGAAGCTAACTATGGCTACACCTTC.

This clone came up a few times. The rearrangement links TRBV14 to TRBJ2-1; 8 bases match TRBD1. V lost 6 bases and J lost 8; bases outside the gene matches: 6. This CDR3 has 13 amino acids. CDR1 is SGHDN, CDR2 FVKESK, per germline. The CDR3 region has the DNA TGTGCCAGCAGAAGGACAGGGTCGGATGAGCAGTTCTTC. It encodes CASRRTGSDEQFF.

In nucleotides, the CDR3 is TGTGCCAGCAGCTTTAGAGGCGGGGGCTACAATGAGCAGTTCTTC. Protein sequence: CASSFRGGGYNEQFF. V is TRBV7-9 and J is TRBJ2-1; 7 bases are shared with TRBD2. The CDR3 length is 15 residues. Germline values: CDR1 SEHNR, CDR2 FQNEAQ (reference sequence). The V segment lost 3 bases and the J segment 3 bases; nucleotides outside the gene matches: 5.

In its sample, this clone was seen a few times. V and J are TRBV5-1 and TRBJ2-1; TRBD1 is a possible D gene (6 bases). The ends were cut back, 0 bases at V and 9 bases at J, with 13 bases in the middle. This CDR3 is built from 14 residues. Looked up from germline, CDR1 is SGHRS and CDR2 is YFSETQ. The CDR3 region has the DNA TGCGCCAGCAGCTTGGTTTCAGGGGTGGGTGAGCAGTTCTTC. Translation gives CASSLVSGVGEQFF.

The sample holds a few counts of this clone. Other DNA sequences in the same sample also yield this CDR3. The V and J genes are TRBV11-2 and TRBJ2-3; 10 positions agree with TRBD1. The CDR3 consists of 14 residues. Unmatched junction bases numbered 2, after V lost 5 bases and J lost 3 bases. Per germline, CDR1 SGHAT and CDR2 FQNNGV. The CDR3 DNA is TGTGCCAGCAGCCGGGACAGGGGTACAGATACGCAGTATTTT. Encoded protein: CASSRDRGTDTQYF. The full variable domain, completed using reference TRBV11-2 and TRBJ2-3, is EAGVAQSPRYKIIEKRQSVAFWCNPISGHATLYWYQQILGQGPKLLIQFQNNGVVDDSQLPKDRFSAERLKGVDSTLKIQPAKLEDSAVYLCASSRDRGTDTQYFGPGTRLTVL.

The CDR3 DNA reads TGTGCCAGCAGCCAAGATCAGGGTTCGCATCAGCCCCAGCATTTT. Its protein is CASSQDQGSHQPQHF. This chain joins TRBV4-2 and TRBJ1-5, with a possible D match to TRBD1 (5 bases). There are 15 residues in the CDR3. The V gene lost 0 bases and the J gene lost 5 bases, with 11 bases spanning the gap. Germline lookup yields CDR1 LGHNA and CDR2 YNFKEQ.

The chain employs TRBV11-2 and TRBJ1-1; no reliable D call. Trimming took 3 bases from V and 7 from J, leaving 9 bases between them. Germline CDR1 SGHAT, CDR2 FQNNGV. This CDR3 is built from 12 residues. CDR3: CASSFWADEAFF. The DNA for the CDR3 is TGTGCCAGCAGCTTTTGGGCTGATGAAGCTTTCTTT.

This clone was observed a few times. V usage is TRBV10-3 and J usage is TRBJ2-6; 7 bases align to TRBD1. The CDR3 runs 17 residues. The ends lost 8 bases at V and 2 bases at J; junction bases unmatched: 12. Germline CDR1 reads ENHRY; CDR2 reads SYGVKD. This chain's CDR3 is CAISITTGLTGANVLTF. CDR3 DNA sequence: TGTGCCATCTCGATTACGACAGGGTTAACTGGGGCCAACGTCCTGACTTTC.

This chain connects TRBV4-1 to TRBJ2-1; 7 nucleotides align to TRBD2. J gave up 2 bases and V 0 bases, and 4 bases lay outside the gene matches. The CDR3 is 16 residues long. Germline V gene data show CDR1 as MGHRA and CDR2 as YSYEKL. The DNA for the CDR3 is TGCGCCAGCAGCCAAGAAAGGGCGGGGGCCTACAATGAGCAGTTCTTC. As protein: CASSQERAGAYNEQFF.

To note about this clone: Other DNA sequences in this specimen translate into the identical CDR3. This chain links TRBV10-3 with TRBJ2-2; D is possibly TRBD1 (6 bases). CDR1 and CDR2 from the germline V gene are ENHRY and SYGVKD. Trimming cost V 3 bases and J 5 bases, with 10 bases left between them. CDR3 length equals 14 residues. The CDR3 reads CAISDRGTTGELFF. For the CDR3, the DNA is TGTGCCATCAGTGATAGAGGGACAACCGGGGAGCTGTTTTTT.

This clone has more than one count but fewer than ten. The rearrangement joins TRBV19 to TRBJ2-6; D ambiguous. CDR3 length equals 16 residues. CDR1 is LNHDA, CDR2 SQIVND, per germline (reference sequence). Trimming stripped 6 bases from V and 0 bases from J, with 12 bases between. Here the CDR3 reads CASSRNADSGANVLTF. CDR3 nucleotides: TGTGCCAGTAGCAGAAACGCGGACTCTGGGGCCAACGTCCTGACTTTC.

This clone was observed a few times. The chain couples TRBV7-9 to TRBJ2-5; a possible D gene is TRBD2 (6 bases). Germline lookup yields CDR1 SEHNR and CDR2 FQNEAQ (reference sequence). The V gene lost 5 bases and the J gene lost 0 bases, with 13 bases spanning the gap. This CDR3 spans 15 amino acids. The CDR3 DNA sequence: TGTGCCAGCAGCATAACCGGGACTTACCAAGAGACCCAGTACTTC. It specifies CASSITGTYQETQYF.

Comments on this clone: Germline and junction disagree at one end, which may indicate a read error. The chain uses TRBV7-7 and TRBJ2-5, with TRBD1 identical over 7 bases. Germline-derived CDR1 and CDR2 are SSHAT and FNYEAQ (reference sequence). The CDR3 spans 17 residues. The CDR3 sequence is CASSQAPLRGRPETQYF. The CDR3 DNA reads as TGTGCTAGCAGCCAAGCGCCCCTGAGGGGGCGTCCGGAGACCCAGTACTTC. The variable domain in full, completed from reference TRBV7-7 and TRBJ2-5, reads GAGVSQSPRYKVTKRGQDVTLRCDPISSHATLYWYQQALGQGPEFLTYFNYEAQPDKSGLPSDRFSAERPEGSISTLTIQRTEQRDSAMYRCASSQAPLRGRPETQYFGPGTRLLVL.

This clone has a handful of counts. The chain couples TRBV7-2 to TRBJ2-7; 10 bases line up with TRBD2. The CDR3 covers 17 residues. CDR1 SGHTA and CDR2 FQGNSA come from the germline V gene. Unmatched junction bases numbered 7, after V lost 0 bases and J lost 2 bases. CDR3: CASSLAATSGAPYEQYF. In DNA form, the CDR3 reads TGTGCCAGCAGCTTAGCGGCAACTAGCGGGGCTCCCTACGAGCAGTACTTC.

This chain links TRBV7-6 with TRBJ2-7; 7 nucleotides align to TRBD1. This CDR3 region has 13 residues. Germline V CDR1 and CDR2: SGHVS, FNYEAQ. V lost 5 bases to trimming and J lost 3 bases; unmatched junction nucleotides: 4. The CDR3 DNA reads as TGTGCCAGCAGCACCCGGGACAGCTACGAGCAGTACTTC. Encoded protein: CASSTRDSYEQYF.

The CDR3 nucleotides read TGTGCCAGCAGTGCCGGACGAACAGGGGCATCCGAGCAGTACTTC. It specifies CASSAGRTGASEQYF. This rearrangement joins TRBV2 to TRBJ2-7; 7 bases line up with TRBD1. The germline gives CDR1 SNHLY, CDR2 FYNNEI. The CDR3 totals 15 residues. Trimming at V came to 4 bases and at J to 6 bases, leaving 12 bases not matched to a gene.

This clone has at least ten counts. The J gene is TRBJ1-5, the V gene TRBV14, with D possibly matching TRBD1 (5 bases). This CDR3 has 15 residues. In germline, CDR1 is SGHDN, CDR2 FVKESK. The V end lost 3 bases, the J end lost 3 bases, and 12 bases lay between the germline ends. The CDR3 sequence: CASSQAGGSNQPQHF. In nucleotides, the CDR3 is TGTGCCAGCAGCCAGGCGGGGGGATCCAATCAGCCCCAGCATTTT. The variable domain in full, with the rest retrieved from reference TRBV14 and TRBJ1-5, is EAGVTQFPSHSVIEKGQTVTLRCDPISGHDNLYWYRRVMGKEIKFLLHFVKESKQDESGMPNNRFLAERTGGTYSTLKVQPAELEDSGVYFCASSQAGGSNQPQHFGDGTRLSIL.

This chain links TRBV6-4 with TRBJ2-3; 7 nucleotides line up with TRBD2. The germline CDR1 and CDR2 sequences are MRHNA and SNTAGT. Trimming cost V 0 bases and J 5 bases; bases outside gene matches: 8. The CDR3 totals 16 residues. The CDR3 sequence: CASSDSGGFVRDTQYF. DNA for the CDR3: TGTGCCAGCAGTGACTCGGGAGGGTTCGTTAGAGATACGCAGTATTTT.